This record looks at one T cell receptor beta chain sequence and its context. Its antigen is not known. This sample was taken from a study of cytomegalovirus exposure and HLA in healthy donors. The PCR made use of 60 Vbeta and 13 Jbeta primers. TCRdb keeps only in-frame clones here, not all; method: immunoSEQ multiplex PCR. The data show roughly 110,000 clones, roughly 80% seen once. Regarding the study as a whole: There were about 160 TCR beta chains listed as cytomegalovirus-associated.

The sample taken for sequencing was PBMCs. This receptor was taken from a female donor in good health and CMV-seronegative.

The CDR3 spells CAWYRFSGNTIYF. For the CDR3, the DNA is TGTGCCTGGTACAGGTTCAGTGGAAACACCATATATTTT. The V gene is TRBV30, the J gene TRBJ1-3; weak D call: TRBD1 (5 bases). CDR3 length: 13 amino acids. Germline V gene data show CDR1 as GTSNPN and CDR2 as SVGIG (reference sequence). Trimming cost V 5 bases and J 3 bases, with 11 bases left between them.